This T cell receptor beta chain was captured by sequencing in a study of T cell responses to AZD1222 COVID-19 vaccine. With respect to this clone: Its matching antigen is unknown.

Profiled with immunoSEQ multiplex PCR; TCRdb holds only in-frame clones, not every one. The data contain fewer than 110,000 clones, 88% of them singletons. Study-wide results and caveats: Spike-wide vaccine-associated CD4 TCRs dominated at 160-218 and 743-854. The donor group comprised mostly white British people and more females; the analysis possibly underestimated clonal diversity. A rise in Spike-specific TCR breadth and depth followed two AZD1222 doses. Repertoires in all cases were sampled only once the peak T cell response had passed.

The germline CDR1 and CDR2 sequences are SEHNR and FQNEAQ (reference sequence). The junction had 10 bases not matched to a gene; V was cut back by 1 base and J by 10 bases. The CDR3 is 16 residues long. The TCR comes from an adult in good health. This specimen consisted of peripheral blood, obtained on day 0 of AZD1222 vaccination. V usage is TRBV7-9 and J usage is TRBJ2-1; 10 bases map to TRBD1. The CDR3 sequence: CASSLGQGAALGEQFF. The CDR3 DNA sequence: TGTGCCAGCAGCTTAGGACAGGGGGCGGCCCTAGGCGAGCAGTTCTTC.